This T cell receptor beta chain was captured in a study of T cell repertoires in cytomegalovirus infection. Study details: Alongside well-studied HLA-B-restricted CMV epitopes, recently identified HLA-C-restricted CMV epitopes were also used. CMV infection plus the matching HLA type was flagged by public TCR beta signatures. General study findings and limits: CMV-specific HLA-C-restricted TCR beta clonotypes dominated the ex vivo response.

The germline V gene encodes CDR1 SEHNR and CDR2 FQNEAQ (reference sequence). V shed 5 bases and J shed 2 bases, with 20 bases lying between them. The CDR3 has 17 amino acids. TCRdb used MiXCR to reprocess the reads, holding one entry per CDR3 protein. The data show tens of thousands of distinct CDR3 sequences, 24% seen once. Comment on this clonotype: Its antigen is currently unknown.

This specimen consisted of CD8+ T cells from cultured PBMCs, obtained from culture after CMV antigen stimulation. The chain has TRBV7-9 and TRBJ2-3; D assignment may be TRBD1 or TRBD2 (5 bases each). The sequence derives from a human donor in good health (CMV status not recorded). Some clones in this sample may be carry-over from other donors' samples. The CDR3 reads CASSPPGPDPSTDTQYF. In DNA form, the CDR3 reads TGTGCCAGCAGCCCCCCGGGACCAGACCCTTCCACAGATACGCAGTATTTT.